This entry concerns a single TCR beta chain. Its specificity is not known. These data come from a study of lymphopenia after photon versus proton radiotherapy. Study-wide results and caveats: Larger post-nadir TCR diversity loss correlated inversely with survival in deceased patients. Relative stability marked proton patients; photon patients lost diversity and naive cells. Oligoclonal CD8+ Temra expansion after nadir drove photon patients' diversity drop. Authors raise, but do not show, better survival with proton therapy.

Germline lookup yields CDR1 SGHVS and CDR2 FQNEAQ. This CDR3 region has 17 residues. V dropped 1 base and J dropped 4 bases, with 17 bases sitting between them. The method was immunoSEQ multiplex PCR; TCRdb's version includes in-frame clones alone and lacks a portion of them. The sample lists about 40,000 clones; around 85% were seen once. The receptor comes from a man aged 50 to 60 with gastric cancer. This specimen consisted of peripheral blood, obtained from a patient treated with photon-based radiotherapy. V usage is TRBV7-8 and J usage is TRBJ1-5; weak D call: TRBD1 (6 bases). CDR3 loop: CASSLGSQGRLNQPQHF. CDR3 in DNA: TGTGCCAGCAGCTTAGGATCGCAGGGGAGATTGAATCAGCCCCAGCATTTT.